These 7 T cell receptor beta chains originate from one sample sequenced in a study of OX40 agonist ivuxolimab in advanced cancers. Only in-frame clones appear in the TCRdb table, and some are missing; sequencing was by immunoSEQ multiplex PCR. In the table there are 70,000 or so clones, around 80% of which are singletons. This specimen was CD4+ or CD8+ T cells sorted from blood, taken in a trial of the OX40 agonist ivuxolimab. The receptors come from an adult with an advanced solid tumor such as melanoma, head and neck, liver or kidney cancer.

This chain uses TRBV7-2 with TRBJ2-5; the D gene is possibly TRBD2 (7 bases). Per the germline V gene, CDR1 is SGHTA and CDR2 is FQGNSA. The CDR3 extends over 16 amino acids. Trimming removed 5 bases from V and 4 bases from J, with 20 bases in between. Here the CDR3 DNA reads TGTGCCAGCAGCGAATTAGGGGGGGCTTATGGAGAGACCCAGTACTTC. Translation gives CASSELGGAYGETQYF.

The chain carries TRBV27 and TRBJ2-3; D possibly uses TRBD1 or TRBD2 (5 bases each). Germline CDR1 and CDR2: MNHEY and SMNVEV (reference sequence). Deletions cut 4 bases from V and 5 bases from J, with 25 bases between. This CDR3 spans 18 amino acids. The CDR3 sequence: CASSSYPQFWGSQDTQYF. CDR3 nucleotide sequence: TGTGCCAGCAGTTCCTACCCCCAGTTCTGGGGGTCGCAAGATACGCAGTATTTT.

This clone turned up a few times. The chain uses TRBV5-4 and TRBJ1-5; maybe TRBD1 (6 bases). Germline V gene sequence: CDR1 SGHNT, CDR2 YYREEE (reference sequence). CDR3 length: 14 amino acids. Trimming cost V 4 bases and J 1 base, with 9 bases left between them. DNA for the CDR3: TGTGCCAGCAGCCAAGACAGGAGCAATCAGCCCCAGCATTTT. Encoded protein: CASSQDRSNQPQHF.

The V gene is TRBV6-1, the J gene TRBJ1-1, with 7 positions matching TRBD1. The V gene's germline CDR1 is MNHNS and CDR2 SASEGT. This CDR3 is 15 amino acids long. The J segment lost 3 bases and the V segment lost 0 bases, leaving 4 bases of the junction unmatched. CDR3 coding DNA: TGTGCCAGCAGTGAAGCGACAGGGAGGGACACTGAAGCTTTCTTT. Translation gives CASSEATGRDTEAFF.

Note on this clone: One end of the junction fails to match germline, which may point to a read error. The chain uses TRBV5-1 and TRBJ1-5, with 8 positions matching TRBD1. The CDR3 has 15 amino acids. Germline V gene lookup returns CDR1 SGHRS and CDR2 YFSETQ. This CDR3 reads CASSASTGALEPQHF. The CDR3 DNA is TGTGCCAGCAGCGCGTCGACAGGGGCTTTGGAGCCCCAGCATTTT.

This clone has just one count. The chain carries TRBV11-3 and TRBJ2-1, with 12 bases matching TRBD2. Germline V gene data show CDR1 as SGHNT and CDR2 as YENEEA. This CDR3 is built from 16 residues. Trimming took 1 base from V and 7 from J; bases not matched to a gene: 5. The CDR3 protein is CASSLVRLAGDNEQFF. The CDR3 region has the DNA TGTGCCAGCAGCTTAGTGCGACTAGCGGGGGATAATGAGCAGTTCTTC.

The chain is built from TRBV5-6 and TRBJ2-5, with TRBD1 identical over 7 bases. The germline V gene encodes CDR1 SGHDT and CDR2 YYEEEE. CDR3 length: 16 amino acids. V lost 1 base, J lost 4 bases, and 10 bases stayed unmatched. CDR3 sequence (DNA): TGTGCCAGCAGCTTGAGGGGGCCCCCTCTAAGAGAGACCCAGTACTTC. Translating gives CASSLRGPPLRETQYF.